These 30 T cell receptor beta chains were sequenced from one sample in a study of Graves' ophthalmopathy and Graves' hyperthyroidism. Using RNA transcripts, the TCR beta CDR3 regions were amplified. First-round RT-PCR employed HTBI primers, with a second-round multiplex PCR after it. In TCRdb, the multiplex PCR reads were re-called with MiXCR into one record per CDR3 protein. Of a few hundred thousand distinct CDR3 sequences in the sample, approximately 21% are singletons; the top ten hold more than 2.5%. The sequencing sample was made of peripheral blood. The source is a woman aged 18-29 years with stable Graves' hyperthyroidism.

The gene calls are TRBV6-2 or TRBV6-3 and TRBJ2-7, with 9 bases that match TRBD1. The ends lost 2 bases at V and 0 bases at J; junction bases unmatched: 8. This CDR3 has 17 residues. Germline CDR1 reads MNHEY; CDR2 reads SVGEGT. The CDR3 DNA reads TGTGCCAGCAGTTACCAAACCGGGACAGGGACCTCCTACGAGCAGTACTTC. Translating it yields CASSYQTGTGTSYEQYF.

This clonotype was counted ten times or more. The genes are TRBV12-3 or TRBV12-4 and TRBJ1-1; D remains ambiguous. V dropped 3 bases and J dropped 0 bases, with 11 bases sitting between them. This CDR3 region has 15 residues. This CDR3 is CASSFRAVMNTEAFF. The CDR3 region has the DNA TGTGCCAGCAGTTTCCGGGCGGTCATGAACACTGAAGCTTTCTTT.

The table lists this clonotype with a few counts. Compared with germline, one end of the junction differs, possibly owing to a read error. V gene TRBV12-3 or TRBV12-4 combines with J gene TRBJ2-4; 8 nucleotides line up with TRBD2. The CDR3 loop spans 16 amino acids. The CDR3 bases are TGTGCCAGCAGTGACGGGGACGGGGGGGCCAAAAACATGCAGTACTTC. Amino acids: CASSDGDGGAKNMQYF.

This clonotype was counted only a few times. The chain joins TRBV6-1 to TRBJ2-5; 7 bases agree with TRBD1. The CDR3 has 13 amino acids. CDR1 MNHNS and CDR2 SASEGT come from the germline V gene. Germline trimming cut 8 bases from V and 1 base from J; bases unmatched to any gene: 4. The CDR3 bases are TGTGCCAGCCAGGGACAGCCCCAAGAGACCCAGTACTTC. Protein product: CASQGQPQETQYF.

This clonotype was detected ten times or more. The CDR3: CASSDYGGTDTQYF. As DNA, the CDR3 is TGTGCCAGCAGTGACTACGGGGGCACAGATACGCAGTATTTT. The chain joins TRBV6-4 to TRBJ2-3; tentatively, D is TRBD2 (5 bases). Germline loops: CDR1 MRHNA, CDR2 SNTAGT. The CDR3 consists of 14 residues. The V end was cut by 1 base, the J end by 1 base, with 6 bases between.

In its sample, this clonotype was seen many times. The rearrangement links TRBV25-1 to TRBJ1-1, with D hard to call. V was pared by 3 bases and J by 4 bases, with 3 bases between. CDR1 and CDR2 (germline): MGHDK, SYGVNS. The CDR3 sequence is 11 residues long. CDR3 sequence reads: CASSDVTEAFF. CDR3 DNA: TGTGCCAGCAGTGACGTCACTGAAGCTTTCTTT.

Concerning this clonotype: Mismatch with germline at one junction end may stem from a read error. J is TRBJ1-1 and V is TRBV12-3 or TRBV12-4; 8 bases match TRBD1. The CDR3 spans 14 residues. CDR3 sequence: CASSFWDRNTEASF. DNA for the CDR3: TGTGCCAGCAGTTTTTGGGACAGGAACACTGAAGCTTCCTTT.

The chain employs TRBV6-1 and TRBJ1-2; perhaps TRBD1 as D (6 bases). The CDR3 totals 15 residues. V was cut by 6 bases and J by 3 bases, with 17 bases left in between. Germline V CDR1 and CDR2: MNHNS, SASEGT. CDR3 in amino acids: CASRPRGRGDYGYTF. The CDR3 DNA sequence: TGTGCCAGCAGACCCAGGGGCAGGGGAGACTATGGCTACACCTTC.

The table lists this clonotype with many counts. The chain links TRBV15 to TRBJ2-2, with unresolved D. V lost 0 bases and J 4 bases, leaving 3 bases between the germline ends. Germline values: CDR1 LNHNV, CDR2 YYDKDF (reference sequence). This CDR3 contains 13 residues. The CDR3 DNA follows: TGTGCCACCAGCAGAGACTTCACCGGGGAGCTGTTTTTT. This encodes CATSRDFTGELFF.

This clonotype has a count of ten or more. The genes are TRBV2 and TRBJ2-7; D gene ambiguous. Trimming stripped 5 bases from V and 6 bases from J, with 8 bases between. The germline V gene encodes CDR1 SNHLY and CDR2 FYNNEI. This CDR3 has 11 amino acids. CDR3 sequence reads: CASSTYAEQYF. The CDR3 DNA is TGTGCCAGCAGTACTTATGCCGAGCAGTACTTC.

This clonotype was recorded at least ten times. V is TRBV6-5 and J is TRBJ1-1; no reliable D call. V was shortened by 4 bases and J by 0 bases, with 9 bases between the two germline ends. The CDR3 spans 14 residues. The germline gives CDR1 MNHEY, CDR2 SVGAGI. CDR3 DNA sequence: TGTGCCAGCAGTTTCGATTTCATGAACACTGAAGCTTTCTTT. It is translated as CASSFDFMNTEAFF.

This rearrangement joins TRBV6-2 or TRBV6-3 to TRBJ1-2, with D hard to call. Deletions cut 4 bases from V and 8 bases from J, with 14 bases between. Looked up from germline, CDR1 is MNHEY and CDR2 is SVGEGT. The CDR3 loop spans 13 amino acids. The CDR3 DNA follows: TGTGCCAGCAGTTTCTCTCTTTCGGGAGGCTACACCTTC. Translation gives CASSFSLSGGYTF.

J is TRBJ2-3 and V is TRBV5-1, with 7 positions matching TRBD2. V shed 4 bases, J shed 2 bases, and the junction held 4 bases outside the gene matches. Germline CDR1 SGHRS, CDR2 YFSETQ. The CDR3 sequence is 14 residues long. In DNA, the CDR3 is TGCGCCAGCAGCCCCAGACTAGCCACAGATACGCAGTATTTT. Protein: CASSPRLATDTQYF.

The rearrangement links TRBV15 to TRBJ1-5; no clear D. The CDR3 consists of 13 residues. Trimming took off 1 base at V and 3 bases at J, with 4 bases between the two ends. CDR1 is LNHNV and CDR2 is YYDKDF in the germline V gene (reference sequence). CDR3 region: CATSRVNNQPQHF. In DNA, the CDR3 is TGTGCCACCAGCAGAGTGAACAATCAGCCCCAGCATTTT.

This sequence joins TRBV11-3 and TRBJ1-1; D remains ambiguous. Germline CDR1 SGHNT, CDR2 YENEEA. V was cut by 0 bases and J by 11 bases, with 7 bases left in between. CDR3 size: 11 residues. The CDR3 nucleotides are TGTGCCAGCAGCTTAGATCGGTTGGCTTTCTTT. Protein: CASSLDRLAFF.

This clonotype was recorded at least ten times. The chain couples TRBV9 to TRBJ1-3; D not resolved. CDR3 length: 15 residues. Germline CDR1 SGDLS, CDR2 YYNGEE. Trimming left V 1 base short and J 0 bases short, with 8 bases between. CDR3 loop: CASSVSPSSGNTIYF. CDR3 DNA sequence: TGTGCCAGCAGCGTAAGCCCGTCCTCTGGAAACACCATATATTTT.

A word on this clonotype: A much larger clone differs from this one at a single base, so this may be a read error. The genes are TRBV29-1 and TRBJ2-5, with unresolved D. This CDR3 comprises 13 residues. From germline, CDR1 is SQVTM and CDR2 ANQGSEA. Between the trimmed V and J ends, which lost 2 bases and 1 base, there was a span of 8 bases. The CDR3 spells CSVERETQETQYF. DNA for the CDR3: TGCAGCGTTGAAAGGGAAACCCAAGAGACCCAGTACTTC.

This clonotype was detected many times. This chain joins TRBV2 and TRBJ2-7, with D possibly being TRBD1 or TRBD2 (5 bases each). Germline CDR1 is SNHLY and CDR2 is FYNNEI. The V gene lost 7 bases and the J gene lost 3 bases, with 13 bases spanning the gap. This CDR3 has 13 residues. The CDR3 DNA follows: TGTGCCAGCAATCTGGGACCGATCTACGAGCAGTACTTC. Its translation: CASNLGPIYEQYF.

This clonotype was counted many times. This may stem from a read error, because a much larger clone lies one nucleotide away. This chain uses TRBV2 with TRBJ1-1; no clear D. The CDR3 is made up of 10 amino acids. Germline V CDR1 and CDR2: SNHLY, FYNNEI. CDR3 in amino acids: CTSSDDEAFF. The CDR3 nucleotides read TGTACCAGCAGTGATGATGAAGCTTTCTTT.

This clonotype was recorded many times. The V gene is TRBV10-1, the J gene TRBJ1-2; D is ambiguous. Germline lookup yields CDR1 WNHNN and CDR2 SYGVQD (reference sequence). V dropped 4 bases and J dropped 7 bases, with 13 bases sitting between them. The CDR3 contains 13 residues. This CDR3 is CASSGPDGLGYTF. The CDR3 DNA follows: TGCGCCAGCAGTGGACCCGATGGCCTTGGCTACACCTTC.

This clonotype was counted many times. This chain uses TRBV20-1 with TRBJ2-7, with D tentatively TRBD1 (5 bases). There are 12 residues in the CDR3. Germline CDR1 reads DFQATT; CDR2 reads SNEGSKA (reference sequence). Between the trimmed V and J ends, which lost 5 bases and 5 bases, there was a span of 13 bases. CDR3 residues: CSAGYRSHEQYF. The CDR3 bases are TGCAGTGCTGGCTACAGGTCCCACGAGCAGTACTTC.

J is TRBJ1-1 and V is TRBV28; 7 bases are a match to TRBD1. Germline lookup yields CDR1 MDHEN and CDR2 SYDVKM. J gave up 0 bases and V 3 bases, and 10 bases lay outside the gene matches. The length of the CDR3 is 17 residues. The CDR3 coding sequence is TGTGCCAGCAGTTTCGGGAACCGGGGACAGCTGAACACTGAAGCTTTCTTT. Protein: CASSFGNRGQLNTEAFF.

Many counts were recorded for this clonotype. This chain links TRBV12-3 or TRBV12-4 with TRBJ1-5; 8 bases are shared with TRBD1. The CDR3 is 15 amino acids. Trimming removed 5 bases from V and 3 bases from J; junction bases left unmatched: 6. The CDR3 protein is CASSNRQGYNQPQHF. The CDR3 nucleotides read TGTGCCAGCAGTAATAGACAGGGGTACAATCAGCCCCAGCATTTT.

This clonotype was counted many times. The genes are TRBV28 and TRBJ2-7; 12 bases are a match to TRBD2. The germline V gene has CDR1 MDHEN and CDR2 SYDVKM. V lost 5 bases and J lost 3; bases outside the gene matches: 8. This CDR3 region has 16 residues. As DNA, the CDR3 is TGTGCCAGCAGTGCAACCGGACTAGCGGGACTCTACGAGCAGTACTTC. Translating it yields CASSATGLAGLYEQYF.

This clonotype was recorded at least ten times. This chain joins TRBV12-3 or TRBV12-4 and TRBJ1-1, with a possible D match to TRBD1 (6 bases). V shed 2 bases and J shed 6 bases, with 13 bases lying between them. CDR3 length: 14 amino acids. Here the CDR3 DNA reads TGTGCCAGCAGTTTATACAGGGTCAGACCTGAAGCTTTCTTT. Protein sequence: CASSLYRVRPEAFF.

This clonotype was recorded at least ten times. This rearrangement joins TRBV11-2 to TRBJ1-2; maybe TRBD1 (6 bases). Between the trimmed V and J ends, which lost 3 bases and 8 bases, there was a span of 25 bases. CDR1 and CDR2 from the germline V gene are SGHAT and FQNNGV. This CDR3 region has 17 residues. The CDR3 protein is CASSLITGPRGVNGYTF. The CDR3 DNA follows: TGTGCCAGCAGCTTGATCACAGGGCCGAGAGGGGTGAACGGCTACACCTTC.

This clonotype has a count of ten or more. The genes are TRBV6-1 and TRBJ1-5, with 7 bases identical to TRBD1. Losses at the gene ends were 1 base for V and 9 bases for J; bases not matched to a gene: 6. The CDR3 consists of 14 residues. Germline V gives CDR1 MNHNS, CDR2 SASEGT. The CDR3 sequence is CASSEGQGGRPQHF. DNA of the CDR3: TGTGCCAGCAGTGAAGGACAGGGAGGGAGGCCCCAGCATTTT.

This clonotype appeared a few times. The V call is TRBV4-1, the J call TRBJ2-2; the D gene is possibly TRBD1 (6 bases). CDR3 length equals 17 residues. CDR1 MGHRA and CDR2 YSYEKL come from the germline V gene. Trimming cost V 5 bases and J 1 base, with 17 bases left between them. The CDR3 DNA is TGCGCCAGCAGCTTACGTACCGGGACACTGAACACCGGGGAGCTGTTTTTT. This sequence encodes CASSLRTGTLNTGELFF.

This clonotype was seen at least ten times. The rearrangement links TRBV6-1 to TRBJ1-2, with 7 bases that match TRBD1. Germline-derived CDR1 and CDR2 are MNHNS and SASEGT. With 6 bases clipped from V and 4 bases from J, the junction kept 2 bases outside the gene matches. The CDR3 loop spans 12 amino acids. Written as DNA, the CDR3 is TGTGCCAGCAGAGGGGGCGGCTATGGCTACACCTTC. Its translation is CASRGGGYGYTF.

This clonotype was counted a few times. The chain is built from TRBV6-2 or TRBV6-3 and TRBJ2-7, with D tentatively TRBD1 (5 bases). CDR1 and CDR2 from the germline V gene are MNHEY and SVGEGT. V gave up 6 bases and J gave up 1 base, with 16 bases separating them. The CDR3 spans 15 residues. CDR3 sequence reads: CASSRPGDSSYEQYF. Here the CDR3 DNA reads TGTGCCAGCAGCAGACCCGGAGACAGTTCCTACGAGCAGTACTTC.